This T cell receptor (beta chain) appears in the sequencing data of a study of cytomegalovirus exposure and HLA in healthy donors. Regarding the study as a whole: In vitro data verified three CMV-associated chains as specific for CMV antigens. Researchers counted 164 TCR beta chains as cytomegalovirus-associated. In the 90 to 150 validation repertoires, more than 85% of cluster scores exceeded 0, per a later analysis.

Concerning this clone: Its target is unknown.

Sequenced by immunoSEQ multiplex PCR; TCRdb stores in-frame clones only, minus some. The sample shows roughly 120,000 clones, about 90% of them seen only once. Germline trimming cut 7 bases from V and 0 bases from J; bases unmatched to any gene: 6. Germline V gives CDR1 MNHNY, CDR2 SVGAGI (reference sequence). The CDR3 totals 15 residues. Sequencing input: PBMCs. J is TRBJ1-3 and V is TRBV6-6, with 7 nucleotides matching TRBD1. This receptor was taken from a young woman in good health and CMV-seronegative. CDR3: CASNPGGGSGNTIYF. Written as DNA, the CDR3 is TGTGCCAGCAACCCAGGGGGAGGCTCTGGAAACACCATATATTTT.